These 21 T cell receptor beta chains were sequenced from one sample in a study of blood T cell repertoires in COVID-19. The assay was immunoSEQ multiplex PCR, and TCRdb's table has in-frame clones only and misses some. This table holds 250,000 to 300,000 clones, roughly 86% found once. The material sequenced was peripheral blood. These receptor sequences come from a woman aged 25 to 45 with COVID-19, enrolled during active disease.

This clone was counted a few times. This sequence joins TRBV6-5 and TRBJ2-7, with 7 bases identical to TRBD1. This CDR3 has 14 amino acids. From germline, CDR1 is MNHEY and CDR2 SVGAGI. The V and J ends lost 7 bases and 3 bases, in that order; junction bases with no gene match: 9. Here the CDR3 reads CASKVEAGGYEQYF. DNA of the CDR3: TGTGCCAGCAAGGTTGAGGCAGGGGGCTACGAGCAGTACTTC.

The table lists this clone with a count of one. J is TRBJ2-7 and V is TRBV7-3; 12 bases map to TRBD1. The end of the DNA fits TRBJ2-1 better, so the J call may be wrong. The CDR3 covers 16 residues. CDR1 is SGHTA and CDR2 is FQGTGA in the germline V gene. The CDR3 nucleotides read TGTGCCAGCAGCAAAAGGGGACAGGGGGCCGACAATGAGCAGTTCTTC. It encodes CASSKRGQGADNEQFF.

The gene calls are TRBV24-1 and TRBJ2-1, with 8 bases identical to TRBD2. The CDR3 runs 15 residues. Trimming at V came to 3 bases and at J to 9 bases, leaving 9 bases not matched to a gene. Germline lookup yields CDR1 KGHDR and CDR2 SFDVKD. The CDR3 sequence is CATSDPGAGAGEQFF. CDR3 nucleotide sequence: TGTGCCACCAGTGATCCCGGAGCGGGAGCGGGTGAGCAGTTCTTC.

The chain is built from TRBV10-3 and TRBJ2-3, with D perhaps matching TRBD2 (7 bases). The CDR3 is 16 residues long. CDR1 is ENHRY and CDR2 is SYGVKD in the germline V gene. Trimming took 0 bases from V and 0 from J, leaving 10 bases between them. The CDR3: CAISESGGGSTDTQYF. The CDR3 nucleotides read TGTGCCATCAGTGAGTCAGGGGGAGGGAGCACAGATACGCAGTATTTT.

The V and J genes are TRBV29-1 and TRBJ1-2; D perhaps matches TRBD1 (6 bases). V lost 6 bases to trimming and J lost 4 bases, with 12 bases between them. CDR3 length: 12 amino acids. The V gene's germline CDR1 is SQVTM and CDR2 ANQGSEA. Written as DNA, the CDR3 is TGCAGCGTCGAGGGGGTAGGCTATGGCTACACCTTC. This gives the protein CSVEGVGYGYTF.

The V call is TRBV5-6, the J call TRBJ2-1, with 10 bases identical to TRBD1. CDR3 size: 18 residues. V shed 0 bases and J 4 bases; nucleotides not matched to a gene: 10. The V gene's germline CDR1 is SGHDT and CDR2 YYEEEE. In DNA form, the CDR3 reads TGTGCCAGCAGCTTGGGGGACAGGGGACTAGGGCGGTACAATGAGCAGTTCTTC. This encodes CASSLGDRGLGRYNEQFF.

This sequence joins TRBV9 and TRBJ2-1; D might be TRBD1 (5 bases). The germline V gene encodes CDR1 SGDLS and CDR2 YYNGEE. The CDR3 length is 15 residues. Trimming stripped 4 bases from V and 0 bases from J, with 11 bases between. This CDR3 reads CASSSQGSSYNEQFF. The CDR3 DNA sequence: TGTGCCAGCAGCAGCCAGGGAAGCTCCTACAATGAGCAGTTCTTC.

The chain links TRBV5-1 to TRBJ2-7; perhaps TRBD1 as D (5 bases). Germline lookup yields CDR1 SGHRS and CDR2 YFSETQ. This CDR3 has 14 residues. Trimming removed 3 bases from V and 2 bases from J, with 12 bases in between. The CDR3 is CASSWEDRTYEQYF. The CDR3 DNA reads TGCGCCAGCAGCTGGGAAGACAGAACCTACGAGCAGTACTTC. The complete variable domain, with remaining parts taken from reference TRBV5-1 and TRBJ2-7, reads KAGVTQTPRYLIKTRGQQVTLSCSPISGHRSVSWYQQTPGQGLQFLFEYFSETQRNKGNFPGRFSGRQFSNSRSEMNVSTLELGDSALYLCASSWEDRTYEQYFGPGTRLTVT.

This sequence joins TRBV7-9 and TRBJ1-4; the D is unclear. Trimming took 1 base from V and 7 from J, leaving 16 bases between them. Germline V gives CDR1 SEHNR, CDR2 FQNEAQ (reference sequence). CDR3 length: 16 residues. The CDR3 spells CASSLVSLGHGEKLFF. The DNA for the CDR3 is TGTGCCAGCAGCTTAGTAAGTCTAGGTCACGGTGAAAAACTGTTTTTT. The whole variable domain, filled in from reference TRBV7-9 and TRBJ1-4, reads DTGVSQNPRHKITKRGQNVTFRCDPISEHNRLYWYRQTLGQGPEFLTYFQNEAQLEKSRLLSDRFSAERPKGSFSTLEIQRTEQGDSAMYLCASSLVSLGHGEKLFFGSGTQLSVL.

This chain uses TRBV5-1 with TRBJ1-2; D may be TRBD1 (6 bases). Germline CDR1 and CDR2: SGHRS and YFSETQ. The V end was cut by 4 bases, the J end by 4 bases, with 17 bases between. The CDR3 length is 15 residues. The CDR3 loop reads CASSQGHGVAYGYTF. The CDR3 nucleotides read TGCGCCAGCAGCCAGGGACACGGAGTAGCCTATGGCTACACCTTC. The variable domain in full, completed from reference TRBV5-1 and TRBJ1-2, reads KAGVTQTPRYLIKTRGQQVTLSCSPISGHRSVSWYQQTPGQGLQFLFEYFSETQRNKGNFPGRFSGRQFSNSRSEMNVSTLELGDSALYLCASSQGHGVAYGYTFGSGTRLTVV.

The chain combines TRBV7-2 with TRBJ2-1; 12 bases align to TRBD2. The CDR3 has 16 residues. From germline, CDR1 is SGHTA and CDR2 FQGNSA. V trimming: 1 base; J trimming: 8 bases; junction bases outside the gene matches: 6. The CDR3 DNA is TGTGCCAGCAGCTTAGGGGCACTAGCGGGAGGAGATGAGCAGTTCTTC. Residues: CASSLGALAGGDEQFF.

V is TRBV19 and J is TRBJ1-5; 9 positions match TRBD1. The CDR3 is 15 amino acids. Trimming removed 6 bases from V and 4 bases from J; junction bases left unmatched: 7. The germline V gene encodes CDR1 LNHDA and CDR2 SQIVND (reference sequence). CDR3 nucleotides: TGTGCCAGTAGGGAGACAGGGGGACGGAATCAGCCCCAGCATTTT. Amino acids: CASRETGGRNQPQHF.

The table lists this clone with a few counts. The chain recombines TRBV18 with TRBJ2-2; perhaps TRBD1 as D (5 bases). This CDR3 spans 16 amino acids. The germline V gene has CDR1 KGHSH and CDR2 LQKENI. Trimming removed 6 bases from V and 3 bases from J, with 17 bases in between. The CDR3 spells CASSPMWTQYTGELFF. CDR3 in DNA: TGTGCCAGCTCGCCAATGTGGACACAATACACCGGGGAGCTGTTTTTT.

J is TRBJ2-7 and V is TRBV7-8, with D tentatively TRBD2 (6 bases). CDR1 is SGHVS and CDR2 is FQNEAQ in the germline V gene. Trimming stripped 5 bases from V and 2 bases from J, with 13 bases between. The CDR3 is made up of 14 amino acids. The CDR3 bases are TGTGCCAGCAGCGGCGGAGGGATAACCTACGAGCAGTACTTC. Residues: CASSGGGITYEQYF.

V and J are TRBV24-1 and TRBJ2-3; 7 bases are shared with TRBD1. This CDR3 is built from 17 residues. Germline values: CDR1 KGHDR, CDR2 SFDVKD. V dropped 4 bases and J dropped 5; count of bases not matched to a gene: 14. CDR3 in DNA: TGTGCCACCAGTGAACCCTCCCCCGGGACAGCCAGAGATACGCAGTATTTT. Amino acid sequence: CATSEPSPGTARDTQYF.

J is TRBJ2-7 and V is TRBV15; TRBD2 agrees at 7 bases. The germline V gene encodes CDR1 LNHNV and CDR2 YYDKDF (reference sequence). CDR3 length: 16 residues. The ends lost 5 bases at V and 0 bases at J; junction bases unmatched: 10. The chain's CDR3 is CATSPMGGSVSYEQYF. The CDR3 nucleotides are TGTGCCACCAGCCCCATGGGAGGGTCGGTCTCCTACGAGCAGTACTTC.

The chain has TRBV6-5 and TRBJ2-7, with 9 bases lining up with TRBD1. CDR3 length equals 15 residues. Trimming removed 0 bases from V and 5 bases from J; junction bases left unmatched: 5. CDR1 is MNHEY, CDR2 SVGAGI, per germline. The CDR3 here is CASSYSGTGLHEQYF. CDR3 bases: TGTGCCAGCAGTTACTCGGGGACAGGGCTCCACGAGCAGTACTTC.

The rearrangement links TRBV6-5 to TRBJ2-2; D is undetermined. The CDR3 runs 15 residues. Deletions cut 6 bases from V and 0 bases from J, with 11 bases between. From germline, CDR1 is MNHEY and CDR2 SVGAGI. The DNA of the CDR3 is TGTGCCAGCAGATACGGCTCTCCGAACACCGGGGAGCTGTTTTTT. This encodes CASRYGSPNTGELFF.

CDR3: CASSPPVTGAGQYF. CDR3 DNA: TGCGCCAGCAGCCCACCTGTGACAGGGGCAGGGCAGTACTTC. The rearrangement links TRBV4-1 to TRBJ2-7, with 8 bases matching TRBD1. CDR1 and CDR2 from the germline V gene are MGHRA and YSYEKL. V trimming: 4 bases; J trimming: 9 bases; junction bases outside the gene matches: 11. This CDR3 has 14 amino acids.

The chain has TRBV20-1 and TRBJ2-1, with D possibly TRBD1 on 6 matching bases. Germline assignment: CDR1 DFQATT and CDR2 SNEGSKA (reference sequence). Trimming took 3 bases from V and 5 from J, leaving 14 bases between them. The CDR3 runs 14 residues. CDR3 nucleotide sequence: TGCAGTGCTAGTCACCCTACAGGGAACAATGAGCAGTTCTTC. Translated, it gives CSASHPTGNNEQFF.

The count of this clone is one. V gene TRBV30 combines with J gene TRBJ1-6, with D uncertain. This CDR3 is built from 13 residues. Germline V gene lookup returns CDR1 GTSNPN and CDR2 SVGIG (reference sequence). Here the CDR3 DNA reads TGTGCGATAGCCCGGGATGCAAATTCACCCCTCCACTTT. Residues: CAIARDANSPLHF. Full variable domain (rest looked up from reference TRBV30 and TRBJ1-6): SQTIHQWPATLVQPVGSPLSLECTVEGTSNPNLYWYRQAAGRGLQLLFYSVGIGQISSEVPQNLSASRPQDRQFILSSKKLLLSDSGFYLCAIARDANSPLHFGNGTRLTVT.